The entry below gives a single TCR beta chain sequence along with its context. The sample is drawn from a study of blood T cell repertoires in COVID-19. The V segment lost 0 bases and the J segment 3 bases; nucleotides outside the gene matches: 7. CDR1 is MNHEY, CDR2 SVGAGI, per germline. The CDR3 is 16 amino acids. TCRdb keeps only in-frame clones here, not all; method: immunoSEQ multiplex PCR. The profile shows roughly 95,000 clones, roughly 80% of them singletons. J is TRBJ2-5 and V is TRBV6-5; 7 nucleotides match TRBD2. The sequencing sample was made of peripheral blood. The sequence was obtained from a human donor in a cohort sampled during active COVID-19. This CDR3 is CASSYSPLTSEETQYF. In DNA, the CDR3 is TGTGCCAGCAGTTACTCGCCTCTAACTAGCGAAGAGACCCAGTACTTC.